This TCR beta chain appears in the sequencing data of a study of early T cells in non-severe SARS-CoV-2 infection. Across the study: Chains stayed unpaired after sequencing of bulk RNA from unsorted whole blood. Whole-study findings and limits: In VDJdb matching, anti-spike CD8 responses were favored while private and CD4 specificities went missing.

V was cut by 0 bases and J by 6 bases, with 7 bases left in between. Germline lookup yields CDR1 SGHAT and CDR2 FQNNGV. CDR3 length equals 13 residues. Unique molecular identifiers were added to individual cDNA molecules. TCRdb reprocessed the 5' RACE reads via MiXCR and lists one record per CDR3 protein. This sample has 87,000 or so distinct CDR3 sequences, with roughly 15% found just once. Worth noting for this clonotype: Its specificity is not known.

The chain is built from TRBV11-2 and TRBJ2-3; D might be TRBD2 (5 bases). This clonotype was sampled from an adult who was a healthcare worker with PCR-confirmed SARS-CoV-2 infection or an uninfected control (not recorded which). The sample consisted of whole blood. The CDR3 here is CASSLERVDTQYF. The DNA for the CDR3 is TGTGCCAGCAGCTTAGAGAGGGTGGATACGCAGTATTTT.